The clone carrying this T cell receptor beta chain was counted between two and nine times. No antigen is known for it. This entry comes from a study of CD8 T cells in ankylosing spondylitis. Findings and caveats of the study: There were earlier reports of some motif variants in reactive arthritis synovial fluid and blood. Within ankylosing spondylitis blood, a TCR beta motif made up of eight or nine highly homologous variants appeared to be characteristic. Disease-associated clones were reportedly significantly overrepresented in matched ankylosing spondylitis synovial fluid.

From germline, CDR1 is KGHSH and CDR2 LQKENI. Trimming took 1 base from V and 2 from J; bases not matched to a gene: 5. The CDR3 has 17 amino acids. Each CDR3 protein gets one entry after TCRdb re-called the 5' RACE reads with MiXCR. The sample lists roughly 700,000 distinct CDR3 sequences; around 17% were seen once. The chain uses TRBV18 and TRBJ1-2; 12 bases fit TRBD1. The receptor comes from a male donor with ankylosing spondylitis. The sequencing sample was made of blood, either unsorted or a sorted T cell fraction (not recorded which). The CDR3 spells CASSPQGQGAGNYGYTF. CDR3 bases: TGTGCCAGCTCACCACAGGGACAGGGGGCAGGCAACTATGGCTACACCTTC.